The 28 T cell receptor beta chains presented below share a single source sample, sequenced in a study of T cell repertoires in cytomegalovirus infection (dated by TCRdb to about 2019). Sequencer: Illumina HiSeq 1500. TCRdb handled the public reads itself, with Q25 trimming in fastp and clone calling in MiXCR, and kept productive beta chains. Every distinct CDR3 protein forms one entry, paired with its most common genes and DNA. For this sample there are around 250,000 distinct CDR3 sequences; more than 15% appear just once. Approximately 51% of the sample rests with the top ten. Input material: CD8+ T cells from PBMCs. The source of these receptors is a human donor in good health (CMV status not recorded). Some clones in this sample may be carry-over from other donors' samples.

The gene calls are TRBV27 and TRBJ2-7; D perhaps matches TRBD1 (6 bases). Per germline, CDR1 MNHEY and CDR2 SMNVEV (reference sequence). V shed 3 bases and J shed 5 bases, with 17 bases lying between them. This CDR3 is 15 amino acids long. CDR3 sequence reads: CASSFSGQRIDEQYF. The CDR3 nucleotides are TGTGCCAGCAGTTTTTCTGGACAGAGGATAGACGAGCAGTACTTC.

This clonotype has at least ten counts. The gene calls are TRBV4-1 and TRBJ1-1, with D hard to call. The germline gives CDR1 MGHRA, CDR2 YSYEKL. The CDR3 is 16 amino acids. Trimming took 3 bases from V and 5 from J, leaving 19 bases between them. The CDR3 loop is CASSQQRGGVGTEAFF. The CDR3 DNA is TGCGCCAGCAGCCAGCAACGAGGAGGTGTGGGGACTGAAGCTTTCTTT.

This chain uses TRBV13 with TRBJ1-1; D is unclear. CDR3 length: 12 amino acids. In germline, CDR1 is PRHDT, CDR2 FYEKMQ (reference sequence). Trimming stripped 1 base from V and 11 bases from J, with 11 bases between. The CDR3, as DNA: TGTGCCAGCAGCTTAGATGAGGGCAGGGCTTTCTTT. It specifies CASSLDEGRAFF.

In its sample, this clonotype was seen a few times. The chain joins TRBV2 to TRBJ1-2, with 7 bases fitting TRBD1. This CDR3 spans 13 amino acids. Germline V gene sequence: CDR1 SNHLY, CDR2 FYNNEI. V was pared by 9 bases and J by 2 bases, with 6 bases of the junction left unmatched. The DNA for the CDR3 is TGTGCCAGTCCGACAGGGAACAACTATGGCTACACCTTC. Translating it yields CASPTGNNYGYTF.

The V call is TRBV4-1, the J call TRBJ2-2; 14 bases are a match to TRBD2. The V segment lost 3 bases and the J segment 6 bases; nucleotides outside the gene matches: 9. CDR1 and CDR2 (germline): MGHRA, YSYEKL. This CDR3 contains 18 residues. CDR3 sequence: CASSQQGLAGGRSGELFF. The CDR3, as DNA: TGCGCCAGCAGCCAGCAAGGACTAGCGGGGGGCCGGTCCGGGGAGCTGTTTTTT.

The chain employs TRBV7-3 and TRBJ2-1; 8 positions agree with TRBD1. J was trimmed by 8 bases and V by 5 bases; bases with no gene match: 8. There are 14 residues in the CDR3. CDR1 is SGHTA and CDR2 is FQGTGA in the germline V gene. Here the CDR3 reads CASSTGGSLDEQFF. The CDR3 region has the DNA TGTGCCAGCAGCACAGGGGGGAGTTTGGATGAGCAGTTCTTC.

This clonotype was counted at least ten times. The CDR3 protein is CASSPPGLGSPSSYNEQFF. The CDR3 DNA reads as TGTGCCAGCAGCCCCCCGGGACTAGGATCCCCGAGCTCCTACAATGAGCAGTTCTTC. This rearrangement joins TRBV7-9 to TRBJ2-1; 8 nucleotides agree with TRBD2. This CDR3 is 19 amino acids long. With V trimmed by 5 bases and J by 0 bases, 15 bases remained unmatched. Germline values: CDR1 SEHNR, CDR2 FQNEAQ (reference sequence).

This clonotype was picked up many times. CDR3 residues: CASSLAGGEAFF. CDR3 DNA: TGTGCCAGCAGCTTAGCGGGGGGTGAAGCTTTCTTT. The J gene is TRBJ1-1, the V gene TRBV7-2; D might be TRBD1 (5 bases). V lost 0 bases and J 7 bases, leaving 6 bases between the germline ends. The CDR3 sequence is 12 residues long. In germline, CDR1 is SGHTA, CDR2 FQGNSA.

This clonotype was recorded many times. This chain connects TRBV7-8 to TRBJ2-1; the match to TRBD1 covers 7 bases. The CDR3 covers 16 residues. Trimming took 5 bases from V and 8 from J; bases not matched to a gene: 15. CDR1 SGHVS and CDR2 FQNEAQ come from the germline V gene. Here the CDR3 DNA reads TGTGCCAGCAGCCGAGACCACAGGGGAACGATGGATGAGCAGTTCTTC. Protein product: CASSRDHRGTMDEQFF.

This clonotype was observed a handful of times. The chain employs TRBV5-6 and TRBJ2-2; D might be TRBD1 or TRBD2, each matching 5 bases. Germline V gives CDR1 SGHDT, CDR2 YYEEEE. This CDR3 is 12 amino acids long. Trimming pared 0 bases from V and 12 bases from J, leaving 9 bases between. The CDR3 here is CASSLGWGQLFF. CDR3 in DNA: TGTGCCAGCAGCTTGGGGTGGGGACAGCTGTTTTTT.

In its sample, this clonotype was seen many times. The chain is built from TRBV12-3 or TRBV12-4 and TRBJ1-2; 7 nucleotides match TRBD1. The CDR3 loop spans 16 amino acids. Trimming cost V 6 bases and J 7 bases; bases outside gene matches: 17. This CDR3 is CASSYGILQGSGGYTF. CDR3 in DNA: TGTGCCAGCAGCTATGGGATTTTACAGGGGAGTGGTGGCTACACCTTC.

The rearrangement joins TRBV14 to TRBJ1-1, with D unresolved. Germline loops: CDR1 SGHDN, CDR2 FVKESK. The CDR3 has 12 amino acids. Trimming pared 4 bases from V and 6 bases from J, leaving 9 bases between. CDR3 loop: CASSRGGAEAFF. CDR3 coding DNA: TGTGCCAGCAGCCGCGGCGGGGCTGAAGCTTTCTTT. The full variable domain, completed using reference TRBV14 and TRBJ1-1, is EAGVTQFPSHSVIEKGQTVTLRCDPISGHDNLYWYRRVMGKEIKFLLHFVKESKQDESGMPNNRFLAERTGGTYSTLKVQPAELEDSGVYFCASSRGGAEAFFGQGTRLTVV.

This clonotype was detected only a few times. V usage is TRBV5-1 and J usage is TRBJ1-1; D gene uncertain. The length of the CDR3 is 17 residues. Trimming took 0 bases from V and 1 from J, leaving 16 bases between them. CDR1 and CDR2 (germline): SGHRS, YFSETQ. The CDR3 reads CASSLGGTWLENTEAFF. The CDR3 nucleotides read TGCGCCAGCAGCTTGGGGGGTACCTGGCTTGAGAACACTGAAGCTTTCTTT. Filled out from reference TRBV5-1 and TRBJ1-1, the complete variable domain reads KAGVTQTPRYLIKTRGQQVTLSCSPISGHRSVSWYQQTPGQGLQFLFEYFSETQRNKGNFPGRFSGRQFSNSRSEMNVSTLELGDSALYLCASSLGGTWLENTEAFFGQGTRLTVV.

The CDR3 nucleotides are TGCGCCAGCAGCCAACAATGGGGGGATGAGCAGTTCTTC. Protein: CASSQQWGDEQFF. The rearrangement uses TRBV4-1 and TRBJ2-1, with D maybe TRBD2 (6 bases). Per germline, CDR1 MGHRA and CDR2 YSYEKL. The CDR3 length is 13 residues. V was pared by 2 bases and J by 8 bases, with 10 bases between.

The J gene is TRBJ2-1, the V gene TRBV6-5; TRBD2 aligns across 7 bases. Losses at the gene ends were 5 bases for V and 8 bases for J; bases not matched to a gene: 21. The CDR3 runs to 18 residues. CDR1 is MNHEY, CDR2 SVGAGI, per germline. The CDR3 loop reads CASSTTKAGSKKWYEQFF. The CDR3 DNA reads TGTGCCAGCAGTACAACTAAAGCGGGGTCCAAAAAGTGGTATGAGCAGTTCTTC.

The table lists this clonotype with a few counts. CDR3 nucleotides: TGCAGTGCTAGAGGCTTACAGGGGTTCGCGAATGAGCAGTTCTTC. It specifies CSARGLQGFANEQFF. V and J are TRBV20-1 and TRBJ2-1, with 7 nucleotides matching TRBD1. This CDR3 region has 15 residues. V lost 1 base to trimming and J lost 7 bases; unmatched junction nucleotides: 10. CDR1 and CDR2 from the germline V gene are DFQATT and SNEGSKA (reference sequence).

This clonotype was counted between two and nine times. The genes are TRBV4-3 and TRBJ2-1, with 7 bases fitting TRBD2. The CDR3 sequence is 17 residues long. Trimming took 1 base from V and 2 from J; bases not matched to a gene: 8. Germline CDR1 LGHNA, CDR2 YSLEER. CDR3 sequence reads: CASSQAERGGAYNEQFF. CDR3 sequence (DNA): TGCGCCAGCAGCCAAGCCGAGCGGGGTGGCGCCTACAATGAGCAGTTCTTC.

The chain carries TRBV5-1 and TRBJ2-5; maybe TRBD1 (6 bases). Trimming took off 0 bases at V and 0 bases at J, with 12 bases between the two ends. The CDR3 runs to 16 residues. Germline loops: CDR1 SGHRS, CDR2 YFSETQ. CDR3 in DNA: TGCGCCAGCAGCTTGGCCGTGAACAGGGACCAAGAGACCCAGTACTTC. Translated: CASSLAVNRDQETQYF.

The table lists this clonotype with a few counts. The chain employs TRBV18 and TRBJ1-1, with 7 bases matching TRBD1. There are 14 residues in the CDR3. The germline V gene has CDR1 KGHSH and CDR2 LQKENI. The ends lost 2 bases at V and 4 bases at J; junction bases unmatched: 4. The chain's CDR3 is CASSPEGAGTEAFF. Written as DNA, the CDR3 is TGTGCCAGCTCACCAGAGGGGGCGGGCACTGAAGCTTTCTTT.

The gene calls are TRBV29-1 and TRBJ1-1; D perhaps matches TRBD1 (5 bases). CDR1 and CDR2 (germline): SQVTM, ANQGSEA. CDR3 length: 12 residues. V was cut by 8 bases and J by 1 base, with 11 bases left in between. In DNA, the CDR3 is TGCAGCTCGGGACGTTCGAACACTGAAGCTTTCTTT. It yields the protein CSSGRSNTEAFF. Looking up the rest from reference TRBV29-1 and TRBJ1-1 gives the full variable domain: SAVISQKPSRDICQRGTSLTIQCQVDSQVTMMFWYRQQPGQSLTLIATANQGSEATYESGFVIDKFPISRPNLTFSTLTVSNMSPEDSSIYLCSSGRSNTEAFFGQGTRLTVV.

This clonotype was detected ten times or more. The V and J genes are TRBV7-9 and TRBJ1-4; 12 nucleotides align to TRBD1. CDR1 SEHNR and CDR2 FQNEAQ come from the germline V gene (reference sequence). This CDR3 is built from 17 residues. J was trimmed by 7 bases and V by 4 bases; bases with no gene match: 10. The CDR3 loop is CASSSGTGGRGGEKLFF. The CDR3 DNA reads as TGTGCCAGCAGCTCCGGGACAGGGGGCCGCGGGGGTGAAAAACTGTTTTTT.

A few counts support this clonotype. The rearrangement joins TRBV19 to TRBJ2-1; D is perhaps TRBD2 (6 bases). This CDR3 region has 16 residues. CDR1 and CDR2 from the germline V gene are LNHDA and SQIVND (reference sequence). V was clipped by 5 bases and J by 4 bases, with 18 bases between them. The CDR3 DNA reads TGTGCCAGTAGTGACGACGCGGGGCGTCCTTACAATGAGCAGTTCTTC. This codes for CASSDDAGRPYNEQFF. The full variable domain, rest sourced from reference TRBV19 and TRBJ2-1, is DGGITQSPKYLFRKEGQNVTLSCEQNLNHDAMYWYRQDPGQGLRLIYYSQIVNDFQKGDIAEGYSVSREKKESFPLTVTSAQKNPTAFYLCASSDDAGRPYNEQFFGPGTRLTVL.

The chain carries TRBV12-3 or TRBV12-4 and TRBJ2-7; D is possibly TRBD1 or TRBD2 (5 bases each). V shed 6 bases and J shed 0 bases, with 21 bases lying between them. This CDR3 spans 17 amino acids. DNA for the CDR3: TGTGCCAGCAGACCCCCGGGACGGAATAGACCCTCCTACGAGCAGTACTTC. Its protein product is CASRPPGRNRPSYEQYF.

This clonotype has more than one count but fewer than ten. The chain links TRBV28 to TRBJ2-7; TRBD1 is a possible D gene (6 bases). V was cut by 5 bases and J by 0 bases, with 20 bases left in between. The germline CDR1 and CDR2 sequences are MDHEN and SYDVKM. There are 17 residues in the CDR3. CDR3 in amino acids: CASSIKMTDSRSYEQYF. CDR3 nucleotide sequence: TGTGCCAGCAGTATTAAAATGACGGACAGTCGCTCCTACGAGCAGTACTTC.

Many counts were recorded for this clonotype. The gene calls are TRBV28 and TRBJ2-1, with TRBD1 identical over 10 bases. The germline gives CDR1 MDHEN, CDR2 SYDVKM. Unmatched junction bases numbered 2, after V lost 5 bases and J lost 4 bases. The CDR3 contains 14 residues. The CDR3 bases are TGTGCCAGCAGTCGGACAGGGGGTTACAATGAGCAGTTCTTC. This sequence encodes CASSRTGGYNEQFF.

The genes are TRBV15 and TRBJ1-5; 7 bases are a match to TRBD1. The CDR3 is made up of 15 amino acids. Trimming at V came to 5 bases and at J to 5 bases, leaving 9 bases not matched to a gene. Germline values: CDR1 LNHNV, CDR2 YYDKDF (reference sequence). CDR3: CATSGGRGLHQPQHF. The CDR3 DNA is TGTGCCACCAGCGGAGGAAGGGGGCTCCATCAGCCCCAGCATTTT. Combining the CDR3 with reference TRBV15 and TRBJ1-5 gives the whole variable domain DAMVIQNPRYQVTQFGKPVTLSCSQTLNHNVMYWYQQKSSQAPKLLFHYYDKDFNNEADTPDNFQSRRPNTSFCFLDIRSPGLGDTAMYLCATSGGRGLHQPQHFGDGTRLSIL.

In this sample, this clonotype turned up many times. The rearrangement joins TRBV12-3 or TRBV12-4 to TRBJ2-1, with TRBD2 matching 10 bases. The CDR3 is 16 amino acids. Trimming cost V 3 bases and J 9 bases; bases outside gene matches: 11. The CDR3: CASSLRTGLAGVEQFF. In DNA form, the CDR3 reads TGTGCCAGCAGTTTGAGGACGGGGCTAGCGGGAGTTGAGCAGTTCTTC.

This clonotype was counted a few times. This chain connects TRBV28 to TRBJ1-5; 7 bases align to TRBD1. The CDR3 has 15 residues. Unmatched junction bases numbered 9, after V lost 6 bases and J lost 4 bases. Germline loops: CDR1 MDHEN, CDR2 SYDVKM. The CDR3 protein is CASSRDRARNQPQHF. The CDR3 DNA sequence: TGTGCCAGCAGCCGAGACAGGGCTCGGAATCAGCCCCAGCATTTT.